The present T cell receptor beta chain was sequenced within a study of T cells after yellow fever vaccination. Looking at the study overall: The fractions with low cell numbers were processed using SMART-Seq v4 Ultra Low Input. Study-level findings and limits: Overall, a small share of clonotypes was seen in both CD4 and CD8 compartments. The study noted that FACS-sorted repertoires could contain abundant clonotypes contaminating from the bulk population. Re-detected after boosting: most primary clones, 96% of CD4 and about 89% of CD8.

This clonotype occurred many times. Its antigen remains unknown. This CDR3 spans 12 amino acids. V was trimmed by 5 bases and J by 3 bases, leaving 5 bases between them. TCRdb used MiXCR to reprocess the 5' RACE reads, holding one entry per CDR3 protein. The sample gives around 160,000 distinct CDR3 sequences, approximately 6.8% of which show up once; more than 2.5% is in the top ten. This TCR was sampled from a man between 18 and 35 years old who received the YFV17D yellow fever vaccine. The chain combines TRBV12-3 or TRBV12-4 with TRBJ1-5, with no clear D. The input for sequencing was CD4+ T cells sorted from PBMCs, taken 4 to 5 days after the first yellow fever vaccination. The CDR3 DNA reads TGTGCCAGCAGTCTCGACAATCAGCCCCAGCATTTT. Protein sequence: CASSLDNQPQHF.